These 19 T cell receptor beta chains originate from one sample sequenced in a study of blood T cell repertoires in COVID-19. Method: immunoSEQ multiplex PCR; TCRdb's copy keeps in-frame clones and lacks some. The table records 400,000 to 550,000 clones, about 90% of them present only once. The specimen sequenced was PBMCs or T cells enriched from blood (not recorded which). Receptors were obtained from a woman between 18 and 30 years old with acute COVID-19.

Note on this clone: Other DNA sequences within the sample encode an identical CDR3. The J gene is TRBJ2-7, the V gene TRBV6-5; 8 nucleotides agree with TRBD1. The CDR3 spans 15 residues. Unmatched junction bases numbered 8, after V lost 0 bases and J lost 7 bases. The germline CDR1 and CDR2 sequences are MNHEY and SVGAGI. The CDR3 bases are TGTGCCAGCAGTTACTCAGGACAGGGACATTATGAGCAGTACTTC. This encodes CASSYSGQGHYEQYF.

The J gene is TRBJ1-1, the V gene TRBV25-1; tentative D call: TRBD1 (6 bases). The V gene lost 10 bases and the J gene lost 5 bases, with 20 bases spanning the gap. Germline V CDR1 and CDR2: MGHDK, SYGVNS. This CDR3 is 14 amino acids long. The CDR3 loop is CATTDSFSGTEAFF. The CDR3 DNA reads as TGTGCCACCACGGACAGTTTTTCGGGGACTGAAGCTTTCTTT.

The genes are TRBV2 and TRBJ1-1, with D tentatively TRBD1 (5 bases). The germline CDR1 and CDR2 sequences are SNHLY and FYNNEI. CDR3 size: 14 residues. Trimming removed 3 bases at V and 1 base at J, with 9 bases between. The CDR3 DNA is TGTGCCAGCAGTGAGTCTCAGGGGAACACTGAAGCTTTCTTT. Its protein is CASSESQGNTEAFF. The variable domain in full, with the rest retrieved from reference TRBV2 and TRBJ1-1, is EPEVTQTPSHQVTQMGQEVILRCVPISNHLYFYWYRQILGQKVEFLVSFYNNEISEKSEIFDDQFSVERPDGSNFTLKIRSTKLEDSAMYFCASSESQGNTEAFFGQGTRLTVV.

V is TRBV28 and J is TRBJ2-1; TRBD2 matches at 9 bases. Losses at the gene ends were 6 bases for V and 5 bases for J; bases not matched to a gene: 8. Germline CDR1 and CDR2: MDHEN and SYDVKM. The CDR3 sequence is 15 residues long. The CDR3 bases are TGTGCCAGCAGCTTCCCTAGCGGGACCGACAATGAGCAGTTCTTC. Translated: CASSFPSGTDNEQFF.

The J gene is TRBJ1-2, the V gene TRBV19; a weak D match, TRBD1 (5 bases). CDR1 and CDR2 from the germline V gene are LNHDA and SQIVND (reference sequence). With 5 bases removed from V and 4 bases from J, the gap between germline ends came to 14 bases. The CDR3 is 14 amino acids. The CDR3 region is CASSPGLTVYGYTF. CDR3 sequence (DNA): TGTGCCAGTAGTCCGGGACTGACAGTCTATGGCTACACCTTC.

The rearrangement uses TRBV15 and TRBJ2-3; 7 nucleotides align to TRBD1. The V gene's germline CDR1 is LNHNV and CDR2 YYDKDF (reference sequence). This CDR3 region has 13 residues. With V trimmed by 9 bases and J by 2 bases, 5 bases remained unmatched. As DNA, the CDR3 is TGTGCCACGGACAGGAGATACACAGATACGCAGTATTTT. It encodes CATDRRYTDTQYF.

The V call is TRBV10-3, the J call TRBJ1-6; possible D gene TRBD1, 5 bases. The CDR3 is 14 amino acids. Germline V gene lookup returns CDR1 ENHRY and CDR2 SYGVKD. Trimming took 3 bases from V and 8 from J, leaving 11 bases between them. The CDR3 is CAISDQGFDSPLHF. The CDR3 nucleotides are TGTGCCATCAGTGATCAGGGTTTCGATTCACCCCTCCACTTT.

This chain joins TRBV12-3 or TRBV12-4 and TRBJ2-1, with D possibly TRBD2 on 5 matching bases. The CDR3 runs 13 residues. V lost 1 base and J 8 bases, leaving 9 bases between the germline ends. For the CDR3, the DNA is TGTGCCAGCAGTTTAGTGTCGGGATATGAGCAGTTCTTC. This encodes CASSLVSGYEQFF.

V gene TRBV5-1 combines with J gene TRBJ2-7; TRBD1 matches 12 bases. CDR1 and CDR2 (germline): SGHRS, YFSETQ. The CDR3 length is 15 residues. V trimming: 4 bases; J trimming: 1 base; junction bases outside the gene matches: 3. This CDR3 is CASSTGQGASYEQYF. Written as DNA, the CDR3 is TGCGCCAGCAGCACGGGACAGGGGGCTTCCTACGAGCAGTACTTC. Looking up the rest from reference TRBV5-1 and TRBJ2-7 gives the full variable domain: KAGVTQTPRYLIKTRGQQVTLSCSPISGHRSVSWYQQTPGQGLQFLFEYFSETQRNKGNFPGRFSGRQFSNSRSEMNVSTLELGDSALYLCASSTGQGASYEQYFGPGTRLTVT.

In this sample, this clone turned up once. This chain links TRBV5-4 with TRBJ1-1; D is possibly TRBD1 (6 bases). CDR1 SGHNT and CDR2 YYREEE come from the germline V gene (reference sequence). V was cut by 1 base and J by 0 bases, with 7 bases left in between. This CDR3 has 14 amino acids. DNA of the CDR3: TGTGCCAGCAGCTTGACAGGGATGAACACTGAAGCTTTCTTT. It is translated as CASSLTGMNTEAFF.

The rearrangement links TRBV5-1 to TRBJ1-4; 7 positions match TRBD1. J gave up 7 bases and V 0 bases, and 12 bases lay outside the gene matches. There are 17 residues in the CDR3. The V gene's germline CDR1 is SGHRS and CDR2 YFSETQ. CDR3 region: CASSLAPRGTRSEKLFF. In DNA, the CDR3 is TGCGCCAGCAGCTTGGCTCCCAGGGGGACTCGGAGTGAAAAACTGTTTTTT.

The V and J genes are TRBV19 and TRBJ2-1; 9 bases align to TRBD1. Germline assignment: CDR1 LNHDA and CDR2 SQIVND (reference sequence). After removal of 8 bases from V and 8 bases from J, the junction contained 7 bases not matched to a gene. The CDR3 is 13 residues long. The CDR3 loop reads CASRDRGTYEQFF. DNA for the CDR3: TGTGCCAGTCGAGACAGGGGGACGTATGAGCAGTTCTTC.

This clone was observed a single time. This chain's CDR3 is CASSYQLEAPKNIQYF. Here the CDR3 DNA reads TGTGCCAGCAGTTACCAGCTTGAGGCACCCAAAAACATTCAGTACTTC. The gene calls are TRBV6-2 or TRBV6-3 and TRBJ2-4; D is uncertain. The CDR3 consists of 16 residues. V lost 2 bases, J lost 2 bases, and 13 bases lay in between. CDR1 is MNHEY, CDR2 SVGEGT, per germline.

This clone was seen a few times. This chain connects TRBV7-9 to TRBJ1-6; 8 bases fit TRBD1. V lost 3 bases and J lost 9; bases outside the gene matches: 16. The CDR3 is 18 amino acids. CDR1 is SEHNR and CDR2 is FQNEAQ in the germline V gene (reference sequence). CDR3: CASSFTANNRGYSSPLHF. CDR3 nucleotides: TGTGCCAGCAGCTTTACGGCCAATAACAGGGGGTATTCTTCACCCCTCCACTTT.

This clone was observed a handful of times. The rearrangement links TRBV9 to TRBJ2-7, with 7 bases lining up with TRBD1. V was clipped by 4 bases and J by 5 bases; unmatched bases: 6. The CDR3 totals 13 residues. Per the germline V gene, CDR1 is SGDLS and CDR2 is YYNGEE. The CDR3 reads CASSRPGGDEQYF. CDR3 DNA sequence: TGTGCCAGCAGCCGGCCAGGGGGTGACGAGCAGTACTTC.

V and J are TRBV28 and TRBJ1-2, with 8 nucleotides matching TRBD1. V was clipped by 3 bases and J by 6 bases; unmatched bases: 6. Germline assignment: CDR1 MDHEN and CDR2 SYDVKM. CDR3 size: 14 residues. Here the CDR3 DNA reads TGTGCCAGCAGTTTTGGGCAGGGGGCGAATGGCTACACCTTC. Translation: CASSFGQGANGYTF.

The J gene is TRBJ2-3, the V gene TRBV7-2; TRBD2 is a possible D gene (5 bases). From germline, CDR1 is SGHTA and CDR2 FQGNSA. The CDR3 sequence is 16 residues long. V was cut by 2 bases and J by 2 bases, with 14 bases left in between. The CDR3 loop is CASSLNLAEVTDTQYF. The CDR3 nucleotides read TGTGCCAGCAGCTTAAACCTAGCCGAGGTCACAGATACGCAGTATTTT.

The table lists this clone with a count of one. CDR3 sequence (DNA): TGTGCCAGCAGTTACTCGAAGACAGGGGGCTCCGGGGAGCTGTTTTTT. Translation gives CASSYSKTGGSGELFF. The chain recombines TRBV6-2 or TRBV6-3 with TRBJ2-2; 10 positions match TRBD1. This CDR3 is built from 16 residues. From germline, CDR1 is MNHEY and CDR2 SVGEGT. The junction had 4 bases not matched to a gene; V was cut back by 0 bases and J by 6 bases.

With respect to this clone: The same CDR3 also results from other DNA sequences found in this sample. CDR3: CAISVDRDQPQHF. CDR3 nucleotides: TGTGCCATCAGTGTTGACAGGGACCAGCCCCAGCATTTT. The rearrangement joins TRBV10-3 to TRBJ1-5; 7 bases line up with TRBD1. After removal of 4 bases from V and 7 bases from J, the junction contained 4 bases not matched to a gene. The germline V gene encodes CDR1 ENHRY and CDR2 SYGVKD. The CDR3 contains 13 residues.